This TCR beta chain came from a study of blood T cell repertoires in COVID-19. Study summary: The United States, Italy and Spain were the sources of the acute and convalescent COVID-19 samples.

CDR1 MDHEN and CDR2 SYDVKM come from the germline V gene. The CDR3 extends over 14 amino acids. V lost 5 bases and J lost 5; bases outside the gene matches: 4. In the original processing: Estimation of nucleated cell counts relied on the amplification of reference gene primers. Clones were read by immunoSEQ multiplex PCR, and TCRdb kept only the in-frame ones, dropping some. The V and J calls and the clone size are those of that table, but D and trimming were determined from the DNA. This table holds roughly 250,000 clones, roughly 87% found once. Recruits, aged roughly 18 to 100 years, lived in 24 US areas. Researchers sorted participants into cohorts using their self-reported clinical history.

Input material: PBMCs or T cells enriched from blood (not recorded which). This sequence originates from a woman in her thirties with acute COVID-19. The chain links TRBV28 to TRBJ1-4, with TRBD1 matching over 8 bases. The CDR3 loop reads CASSTRQGNEKLFF. Here the CDR3 DNA reads TGTGCCAGCAGTACAAGACAGGGGAATGAAAAACTGTTTTTT.